The 27 T cell receptor beta chains reported below all come from one sample, sequenced in a study of glioma-infiltrating T cells. TCR alpha and beta CDR3 regions were amplified from RNA using iRepertoire nested multiplex PCR. TCRdb reprocessed the multiplex PCR reads via MiXCR and lists one record per CDR3 protein. The sample yields more than 350,000 distinct CDR3 sequences, 35% to 45% seen once. The sample consisted of glioma tissue, nonneoplastic brain tissue, or PBMCs (not recorded which). These receptors originate from a human donor with low-grade glioma or glioblastoma, undergoing nonglioma brain surgery, or in good health (not recorded which).

The chain uses TRBV14 and TRBJ2-7; D is uncertain. CDR1 and CDR2 from the germline V gene are SGHDN and FVKESK. Between the trimmed V and J ends, which lost 1 base and 2 bases, there was a span of 9 bases. The CDR3 totals 14 residues. For the CDR3, the DNA is TGTGCCAGCAGCCAAGTCTTGGCAACCTACGAGCAGTACTTC. It codes for CASSQVLATYEQYF.

This clonotype came up many times. This chain links TRBV27 with TRBJ2-3; D may correspond to TRBD1 or TRBD2 (5 bases each). V was trimmed by 3 bases and J by 3 bases, leaving 7 bases between them. This CDR3 contains 13 residues. Germline assignment: CDR1 MNHEY and CDR2 SMNVEV (reference sequence). In DNA, the CDR3 is TGTGCCAGCAGTTTTTGGGGGACAGATACGCAGTATTTT. It yields the protein CASSFWGTDTQYF.

The chain has TRBV28 and TRBJ2-7, with D possibly being TRBD1 (5 bases). The germline V gene encodes CDR1 MDHEN and CDR2 SYDVKM. V lost 5 bases, J lost 3 bases, and 20 bases lay in between. CDR3 size: 16 residues. CDR3 DNA: TGTGCCAGCAGTCTCCCTGAGACAGAGCTCTTCTACGAGCAGTACTTC. Protein: CASSLPETELFYEQYF.

As concerns this clonotype: A much larger clone sits a single nucleotide away, making a read error possible. This rearrangement joins TRBV20-1 to TRBJ2-1, with TRBD2 identical over 9 bases. The CDR3 length is 14 residues. Germline CDR1 DFQATT, CDR2 SNEGSKA (reference sequence). The V gene end was trimmed by 3 bases and the J gene end by 11 bases; junction bases not matched to a gene: 11. The CDR3 region is CSASLVSGSSKQFF. The CDR3, as DNA: TGCAGTGCTAGTCTGGTTAGCGGGAGTAGTAAGCAGTTCTTC.

Regarding this clonotype: Compared with germline, one end of the junction differs, possibly owing to a read error. The J gene is TRBJ2-1, the V gene TRBV5-4, with a weak D call TRBD1 (6 bases). Germline-derived CDR1 and CDR2 are SGHNT and YYREEE (reference sequence). CDR3 length: 13 residues. This chain's CDR3 is CASNQPGVNERFF. In DNA, the CDR3 is TGTGCCAGCAACCAACCAGGGGTCAATGAGCGGTTCTTC.

The rearrangement joins TRBV28 to TRBJ1-4; D is possibly TRBD1 (6 bases). Per germline, CDR1 MDHEN and CDR2 SYDVKM. Trimming pared 7 bases from V and 8 bases from J, leaving 20 bases between. The CDR3 is 15 amino acids. The CDR3 loop reads CASTLAGGGEEKLFF. CDR3 coding DNA: TGTGCCAGCACCCTAGCGGGAGGGGGGGAAGAAAAACTGTTTTTT.

With regard to this clonotype: A clone one base away is much larger, so this may be a read error. Given the absence of the conserved phenylalanine or tryptophan at the CDR3 end, a read error is likely. This sequence joins TRBV6-1 and TRBJ2-7; 12 bases agree with TRBD1. Germline lookup yields CDR1 MNHNS and CDR2 SASEGT. With 7 bases clipped from V and 4 bases from J, the junction kept 11 bases outside the gene matches. The CDR3 covers 16 residues. CDR3 DNA: TGTGCCAGCACTCGCCTACCGGGACAGGGGGCATACGAGCAGTACCTC. Protein product: CASTRLPGQGAYEQYL.

As concerns this clonotype: An end of the junction differs from the germline gene, which may be a read error. J is TRBJ1-3 and V is TRBV15; no reliable D call. The CDR3 is 15 amino acids. Germline lookup yields CDR1 LNHNV and CDR2 YYDKDF (reference sequence). The CDR3 loop is CATSRERHSGNTTYF. The CDR3 nucleotides read TGTGCCACCAGCAGAGAGAGGCACTCTGGAAACACCACATATTTT.

This clonotype was seen at least ten times. The rearrangement joins TRBV6-5 to TRBJ1-6; 7 bases are shared with TRBD1. Germline V lookup: CDR1 MNHEY, CDR2 SVGAGI. The CDR3 runs to 16 residues. The J segment lost 1 base and the V segment lost 5 bases, leaving 5 bases of the junction unmatched. In nucleotides, the CDR3 is TGTGCCAGCAGTCACAGGACAGGATCCTATAATTCACCCCTCCACTTT. Translated: CASSHRTGSYNSPLHF.

This clonotype was counted ten times or more. The rearrangement links TRBV27 to TRBJ2-1, with 7 bases lining up with TRBD1. Germline V lookup: CDR1 MNHEY, CDR2 SMNVEV (reference sequence). The CDR3 has 13 amino acids. V lost 2 bases to trimming and J lost 7 bases; unmatched junction nucleotides: 2. The CDR3 bases are TGTGCCAGCAGTTTACAGGGGGTGAATGAGCAGTTCTTC. Its protein is CASSLQGVNEQFF.

This clonotype was seen many times. The rearrangement joins TRBV28 to TRBJ2-5; D possibly corresponds to TRBD1 (6 bases). The V end was cut by 4 bases, the J end by 5 bases, with 14 bases between. CDR1 is MDHEN and CDR2 is SYDVKM in the germline V gene. The CDR3 extends over 14 amino acids. CDR3: CASSSTGLGETQYF. DNA of the CDR3: TGTGCCAGCAGTTCGACAGGTCTCGGGGAGACCCAGTACTTC.

The V and J genes are TRBV12-3 or TRBV12-4 and TRBJ2-1, with D perhaps being TRBD1 or TRBD2 (5 bases each). Trimming cost V 2 bases and J 9 bases, with 11 bases left between them. This CDR3 region has 13 residues. The CDR3 region has the DNA TGTGCCAGCAGTTTAAACTTAGGGACTGAGCAGTTCTTC. The encoded protein is CASSLNLGTEQFF.

The chain combines TRBV20-1 with TRBJ2-5, with 9 bases lining up with TRBD2. CDR1 and CDR2 (germline): DFQATT, SNEGSKA (reference sequence). This CDR3 has 13 residues. Germline trimming cut 6 bases from V and 3 bases from J; bases unmatched to any gene: 5. The CDR3 is CSAILAGKETQYF. CDR3 sequence (DNA): TGCAGTGCAATACTAGCGGGTAAAGAGACCCAGTACTTC.

This clonotype appeared many times. The chain uses TRBV6-2 or TRBV6-3 and TRBJ2-5, with D possibly TRBD2 on 5 matching bases. Per germline, CDR1 MNHEY and CDR2 SVGEGT. Trimming took 4 bases from V and 2 from J, leaving 14 bases between them. This CDR3 has 15 amino acids. The CDR3 coding sequence is TGTGCCAGCAGTTTAGCGCGAGGGATACAAGAGACCCAGTACTTC. Its translation: CASSLARGIQETQYF.

Concerning this clonotype itself: A read error may be the cause here, since a much bigger clone is one base away. V is TRBV28 and J is TRBJ1-4, with TRBD1 identical over 7 bases. There are 16 residues in the CDR3. Germline lookup yields CDR1 MDHEN and CDR2 SYDVKM. Written as DNA, the CDR3 is TGTGCCAGCAGCCGCCTGACAGGGAACCCGAATGAAAAACTGGTTTTT. Amino acids: CASSRLTGNPNEKLVF.

As regards this clonotype: A junction boundary mismatches the germline segment, possibly from a read error. This sequence joins TRBV7-9 and TRBJ2-3, with D perhaps TRBD1 (5 bases). Germline CDR1 reads SEHNR; CDR2 reads FQNEAQ (reference sequence). The length of the CDR3 is 13 residues. CDR3 sequence: CASSPIVTGTQYF. The CDR3 DNA reads as TGTGCCAGCAGCCCTATTGTCACAGGTACGCAGTATTTT.

The chain couples TRBV20-1 to TRBJ2-4; the match to TRBD2 covers 7 bases. The CDR3 runs to 14 residues. The junction had 15 bases not matched to a gene; V was cut back by 3 bases and J by 13 bases. Germline lookup yields CDR1 DFQATT and CDR2 SNEGSKA (reference sequence). This CDR3 reads CSASMTSRRDTQYF. The CDR3 DNA reads TGCAGTGCTAGCATGACTAGCAGGCGGGATACGCAGTACTTC.

As regards this clonotype: This may arise from a read error, as a much more abundant clone is one base away. The CDR3: CSASTLYEQFF. CDR3 in DNA: TGCAGTGCTAGTACCCTCTACGAGCAGTTCTTC. The genes are TRBV20-1 and TRBJ2-1; no clear D gene. In germline, CDR1 is DFQATT, CDR2 SNEGSKA (reference sequence). Trimming removed 3 bases from V and 10 bases from J, with 10 bases in between. The CDR3 consists of 11 residues.

The chain couples TRBV20-1 to TRBJ1-2; TRBD1 agrees at 9 bases. Germline assignment: CDR1 DFQATT and CDR2 SNEGSKA (reference sequence). The CDR3 spans 12 residues. Trimming took 5 bases from V and 8 from J; bases not matched to a gene: 6. CDR3 nucleotides: TGCAGTGCTGTCGACAGGGGGGACGGCTACACCTTC. It encodes CSAVDRGDGYTF.

This clonotype was recorded a few times. V gene TRBV6-2 or TRBV6-3 combines with J gene TRBJ2-6, with 7 bases matching TRBD1. Germline V gene sequence: CDR1 MNHEY, CDR2 SVGEGT. CDR3 length: 16 amino acids. The V segment lost 0 bases and the J segment 1 base; nucleotides outside the gene matches: 0. CDR3: CASSYSTGSGANVLTF. The CDR3 DNA follows: TGTGCCAGCAGTTACTCGACAGGGTCTGGGGCCAACGTCCTGACTTTC.

The sample holds many counts of this clonotype. V usage is TRBV20-1 and J usage is TRBJ2-3; D gene unclear. The CDR3 consists of 14 residues. V was cut by 0 bases and J by 1 base, with 8 bases left in between. Germline V lookup: CDR1 DFQATT, CDR2 SNEGSKA (reference sequence). CDR3 DNA sequence: TGCAGTGCTAGAGAAAGTCCTGGCACAGATACGCAGTATTTT. It encodes CSARESPGTDTQYF.

Note on this clonotype: An end of the junction differs from the germline gene, which may be a read error. J is TRBJ2-3 and V is TRBV4-1; TRBD2 aligns across 10 bases. This CDR3 spans 15 amino acids. Germline V gives CDR1 MGHRA, CDR2 YSYEKL. The CDR3 DNA reads TGCGCCAACAGCCAGTCGGGACTAGCGCCAGATACGCAGTATTTT. It translates to CANSQSGLAPDTQYF.

This chain uses TRBV7-2 with TRBJ2-3, with 9 bases lining up with TRBD2. CDR1 and CDR2 from the germline V gene are SGHTA and FQGNSA. Unmatched junction bases numbered 12, after V lost 5 bases and J lost 3 bases. This CDR3 is 17 amino acids long. Here the CDR3 DNA reads TGTGCCAGCAGCCTCCTTATGACTAGCGGCAGGACAGATACGCAGTATTTT. It specifies CASSLLMTSGRTDTQYF.

This chain joins TRBV4-1 and TRBJ2-1; TRBD2 aligns across 10 bases. V trimming: 4 bases; J trimming: 7 bases; junction bases outside the gene matches: 4. The CDR3 extends over 14 amino acids. Germline CDR1 and CDR2: MGHRA and YSYEKL. The CDR3 protein is CASSRGLAVNEQFF. The DNA of the CDR3 is TGCGCCAGCAGCCGAGGACTAGCGGTAAATGAGCAGTTCTTC.

Worth noting for this clonotype: This may be a read error: a much more frequent sequence differs by one nucleotide. The chain links TRBV6-2 or TRBV6-3 to TRBJ2-3; 10 bases line up with TRBD2. CDR1 and CDR2 from the germline V gene are MNHEY and SVGEGT. CDR3 length equals 16 residues. This CDR3 is CASSGPLAGVTDTQCF. CDR3 sequence (DNA): TGTGCCAGCAGTGGCCCGCTAGCGGGAGTAACAGATACGCAGTGTTTT.

For this clonotype: This may be a read error: a much more frequent sequence differs by one nucleotide. V and J are TRBV14 and TRBJ1-1; maybe TRBD1 (6 bases). This CDR3 is built from 13 residues. The germline gives CDR1 SGHDN, CDR2 FVKESK. CDR3: CANSYTGNPEAFF. CDR3 coding DNA: TGTGCCAACAGCTACACAGGGAACCCTGAAGCTTTCTTT.

This clonotype was seen many times. The chain carries TRBV27 and TRBJ2-7; possibly TRBD2 for D (5 bases). Trimming removed 2 bases at V and 6 bases at J, with 17 bases between. The CDR3 is made up of 15 amino acids. Germline values: CDR1 MNHEY, CDR2 SMNVEV (reference sequence). The CDR3 coding sequence is TGTGCCAGCAGTTTACTGGTTCGGGATCCCTCCGAGCAGTACTTC. It encodes CASSLLVRDPSEQYF.